This entry lists 3 T cell receptor beta chains sequenced from one sample in a study of T cell repertoires in cytomegalovirus infection. MiXCR, applied by TCRdb to the reads, yields one record per CDR3 protein. Of roughly 45,000 distinct CDR3 sequences listed, under 25% are singletons. Their cognate antigens are unknown. Sequencing used CD8+ T cells from cultured PBMCs, obtained from culture after CMV antigen stimulation. These TCRs come from a human donor in good health (CMV status not recorded). Some clones in this sample may be carry-over from other donors' samples.

The chain recombines TRBV27 with TRBJ2-5; 7 positions match TRBD2. In germline, CDR1 is MNHEY, CDR2 SMNVEV (reference sequence). The CDR3 has 14 residues. After removal of 4 bases from V and 4 bases from J, the junction contained 6 bases not matched to a gene. The CDR3 sequence: CASSSPQRGETQYF. The CDR3, as DNA: TGTGCCAGCAGTTCCCCTCAGCGGGGAGAGACCCAGTACTTC.

The chain couples TRBV13 to TRBJ1-1; 7 bases map to TRBD1. Trimming at V came to 4 bases and at J to 1 base, leaving 3 bases not matched to a gene. Germline assignment: CDR1 PRHDT and CDR2 FYEKMQ (reference sequence). The CDR3 extends over 14 amino acids. The CDR3 loop reads CASSSRDRNTEAFF. The CDR3 DNA is TGTGCCAGCAGCTCCCGGGACAGGAACACTGAAGCTTTCTTT.

This clonotype occurred a few times. The chain is built from TRBV10-3 and TRBJ2-1; D may correspond to TRBD1 or TRBD2 (5 bases each). The germline V and J ends were trimmed by 0 bases and 9 bases, with 6 bases remaining between them. Germline loops: CDR1 ENHRY, CDR2 SYGVKD. The CDR3 contains 12 residues. The CDR3 region has the DNA TGTGCCATCAGTGAGTCGGGGGTTGAGCAGTTCTTC. Its protein is CAISESGVEQFF.